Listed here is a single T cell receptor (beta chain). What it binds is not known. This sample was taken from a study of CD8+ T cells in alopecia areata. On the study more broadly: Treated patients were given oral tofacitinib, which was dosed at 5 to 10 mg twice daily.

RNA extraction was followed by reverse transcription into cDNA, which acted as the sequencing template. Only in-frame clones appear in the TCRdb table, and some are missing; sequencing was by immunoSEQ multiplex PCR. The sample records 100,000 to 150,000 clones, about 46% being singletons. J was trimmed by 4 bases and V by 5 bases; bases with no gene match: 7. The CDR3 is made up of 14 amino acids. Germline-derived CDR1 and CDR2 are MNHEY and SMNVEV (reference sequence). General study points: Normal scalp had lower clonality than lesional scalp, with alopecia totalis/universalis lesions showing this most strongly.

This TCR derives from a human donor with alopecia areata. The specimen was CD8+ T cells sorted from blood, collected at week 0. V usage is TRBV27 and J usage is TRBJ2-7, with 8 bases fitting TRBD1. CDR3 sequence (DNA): TGTGCCAGCAGTGGACAGGGTTCTCTATACGAGCAGTACTTC. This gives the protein CASSGQGSLYEQYF.